A few counts support the clone carrying this TCR beta chain. The sample comes from a study of cytomegalovirus exposure and HLA in healthy donors. The PCR contained 60 Vbeta and 13 Jbeta primers. The assay was immunoSEQ multiplex PCR, and TCRdb's table has in-frame clones only and misses some. This table has approximately 160,000 clones, 70% to 80% appearing once. Losses at the gene ends were 6 bases for V and 7 bases for J; bases not matched to a gene: 8. The CDR3 covers 15 residues. From germline, CDR1 is SNHLY and CDR2 FYNNEI. Sequencing was done on a sample of PBMCs. V usage is TRBV2 and J usage is TRBJ1-6, with 8 bases identical to TRBD1. This TCR was sampled from a female donor in good health and CMV-seronegative. CDR3 sequence reads: CASRATGTGNSPLHF. The CDR3 DNA sequence: TGTGCCAGCAGAGCAACCGGGACAGGAAATTCACCCCTCCACTTT.